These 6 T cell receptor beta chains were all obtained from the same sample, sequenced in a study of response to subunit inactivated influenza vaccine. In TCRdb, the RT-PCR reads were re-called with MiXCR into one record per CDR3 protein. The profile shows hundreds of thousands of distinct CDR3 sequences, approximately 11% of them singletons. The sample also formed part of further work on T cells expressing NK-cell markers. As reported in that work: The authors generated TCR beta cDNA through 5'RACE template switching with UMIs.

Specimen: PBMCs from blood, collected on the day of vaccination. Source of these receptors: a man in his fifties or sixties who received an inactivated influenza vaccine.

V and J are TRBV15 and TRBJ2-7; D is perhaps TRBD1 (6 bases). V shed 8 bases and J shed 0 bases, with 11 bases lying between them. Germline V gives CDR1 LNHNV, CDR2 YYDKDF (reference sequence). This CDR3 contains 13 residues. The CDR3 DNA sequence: TGTGCCACCGCCGGGACACCCTCCTACGAGCAGTACTTC. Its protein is CATAGTPSYEQYF.

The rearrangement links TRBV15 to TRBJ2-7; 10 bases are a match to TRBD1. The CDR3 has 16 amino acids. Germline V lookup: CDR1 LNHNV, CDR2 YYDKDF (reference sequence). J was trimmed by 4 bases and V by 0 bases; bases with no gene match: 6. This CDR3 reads CATSRDRGTGAYEQYF. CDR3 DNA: TGTGCCACCAGCAGAGATCGAGGGACAGGGGCTTACGAGCAGTACTTC.

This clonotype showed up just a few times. The CDR3 loop is CATSDVGSNEQYF. The CDR3 DNA is TGTGCCACCAGTGATGTAGGTTCCAACGAGCAGTACTTC. The J gene is TRBJ2-7, the V gene TRBV24-1, with D hard to call. Germline V gene sequence: CDR1 KGHDR, CDR2 SFDVKD. Deletions cut 3 bases from V and 5 bases from J, with 10 bases between. This CDR3 has 13 amino acids.

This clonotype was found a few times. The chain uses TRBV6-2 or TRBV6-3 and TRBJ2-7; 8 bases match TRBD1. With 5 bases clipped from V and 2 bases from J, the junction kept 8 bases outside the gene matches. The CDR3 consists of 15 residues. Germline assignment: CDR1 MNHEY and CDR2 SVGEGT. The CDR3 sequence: CASSTFGQGPYEQYF. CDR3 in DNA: TGTGCCAGCAGTACATTTGGACAGGGACCCTACGAGCAGTACTTC.

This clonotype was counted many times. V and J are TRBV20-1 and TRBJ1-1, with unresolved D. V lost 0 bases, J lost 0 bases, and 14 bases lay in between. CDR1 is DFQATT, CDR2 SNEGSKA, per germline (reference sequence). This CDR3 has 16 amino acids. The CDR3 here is CSARDPFSALNTEAFF. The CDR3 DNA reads TGCAGTGCTAGAGATCCGTTCTCAGCTTTGAACACTGAAGCTTTCTTT.

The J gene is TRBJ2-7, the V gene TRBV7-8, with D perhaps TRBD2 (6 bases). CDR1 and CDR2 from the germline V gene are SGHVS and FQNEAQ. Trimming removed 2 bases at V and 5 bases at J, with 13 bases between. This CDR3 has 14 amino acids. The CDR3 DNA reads TGTGCCAGCAGCTTACCCGGGACTCTCAACGAGCAGTACTTC. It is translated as CASSLPGTLNEQYF.